This T cell receptor beta chain was identified in a study of human T cells and chemical hapten exposure. Unique molecular identifiers were affixed to discrete cDNA molecules within the library. Per the original data handling: Sample-level TCR yields exhibited a median of about 96,000, with a range of roughly 23,224 to 700,000. Via MiXCR, TCRdb re-called the RACE reads, giving one row per CDR3 protein. These V and J calls are TCRdb output, not the study's own analysis. The table includes around 340,000 distinct CDR3 sequences, approximately 6.3% detected once. Details on this clonotype: Its matching antigen is unknown.

CDR3 length: 13 residues. The V and J ends lost 10 bases and 0 bases respectively, with 12 bases between them. Germline CDR1 reads ENHRY; CDR2 reads SYGVKD. Findings and limits, study-wide: Expanded TCRs created a significantly greater count of big CDR3 similarity clusters than controls did.

Time point defined: patch test 1, 2 weeks after DPC sensitization. Treatment described: therapeutic diphenylcyclopropenone sensitization with weekly scalp DPC. Only after blood had been drawn was each patch test applied. The chain links TRBV10-3 to TRBJ1-1; D perhaps matches TRBD1 (6 bases). Here the sequenced sample was whole blood, taken in connection with sensitization to the hapten diphenylcyclopropenone (DPC). This sequence originates from a young woman with alopecia areata. Some clones in this sample may be carry-over from other donors' samples. In DNA, the CDR3 is TGTGCCACGCGACAGGCAATGAACACTGAAGCTTTCTTT. Its translation: CATRQAMNTEAFF.